The present TCR beta chain was sequenced within a study of T-cell reconstitution after alpha-beta-depleted transplantation in children. Regarding the study as a whole: Once a year had passed after transplant, T-cell counts and diversity came mostly from newly produced T cells. Reported findings indicate that, about two months after transplant, alpha-beta T cells came from several hundred expanded clones, which were derived from non-depleted graft cells. Some patients showed high day-60 TCRbeta diversity, which derived from surviving recipient T cells and thymic progenitors.

The germline V and J ends were trimmed by 5 bases and 4 bases, with 14 bases remaining between them. Germline assignment: CDR1 DFQATT and CDR2 SNEGSKA (reference sequence). The CDR3 has 13 residues. Unique molecular identifiers were built into the TCRbeta library. Via MiXCR, TCRdb re-called the PCR reads, giving one row per CDR3 protein. Found here are about a million distinct CDR3 sequences, 25% to 30% of them singletons; the top ten hold around 30%. To note about this clonotype: Its target is unknown.

This sample comprised PBMCs, mostly from graft donor cells, obtained 360 days after TCRalphabeta/CD19-depleted stem cell transplant. The source of this sequence is a boy under two years old who had a stem cell transplant for SCID, so the T cells may come from the graft donor. V gene TRBV20-1 combines with J gene TRBJ2-5; TRBD2 is a possible D gene (5 bases). The CDR3 DNA is TGCAGTGCTGGCCGATTGGACTCAGAGACCCAGTACTTC. Translation gives CSAGRLDSETQYF.